The 17 T cell receptor beta chains presented below share a single source sample, sequenced in a study of blood T cell repertoires in COVID-19. Assay: immunoSEQ multiplex PCR; the TCRdb copy retains only in-frame clones and omits some. The data contain about 70,000 clones, 80% of them seen just once; the ten biggest clones take up about 20%. The specimen sequenced was peripheral blood. Source of these receptors: a man aged 70 or older who had recovered from COVID-19.

The rearrangement uses TRBV30 and TRBJ2-1; D ambiguous. This CDR3 region has 15 residues. Germline V gene sequence: CDR1 GTSNPN, CDR2 SVGIG (reference sequence). Trimming left V 2 bases short and J 7 bases short, with 18 bases between. CDR3 sequence (DNA): TGTGCCTGGAGTCCCCAGACTCATAGAGCGAATGAGCAGTTCTTC. Translating it yields CAWSPQTHRANEQFF.

The DNA of the CDR3 is TGTGCCAGCAGTTTACCCCAGAACACTGAAGCTTTCTTT. Its protein is CASSLPQNTEAFF. The rearrangement links TRBV28 to TRBJ1-1; D is unclear. The CDR3 contains 13 residues. Germline assignment: CDR1 MDHEN and CDR2 SYDVKM. V gave up 2 bases and J gave up 1 base, with 5 bases separating them. Using reference TRBV28 and TRBJ1-1 for the parts outside the CDR3, the full variable domain is DVKVTQSSRYLVKRTGEKVFLECVQDMDHENMFWYRQDPGLGLRLIYFSYDVKMKEKGDIPEGYSVSREKKERFSLILESASTNQTSMYLCASSLPQNTEAFFGQGTRLTVV.

In DNA form, the CDR3 reads TGTGCCAGCAGTATCCGGGATGAAGCTTTCTTT. Translation: CASSIRDEAFF. This chain connects TRBV6-5 to TRBJ1-1; D remains unclear. CDR3 length: 11 amino acids. With 5 bases removed from V and 7 bases from J, the gap between germline ends came to 8 bases. The germline gives CDR1 MNHEY, CDR2 SVGAGI.

This sequence joins TRBV21-1 and TRBJ1-6; the D call TRBD1 from the table was never checked on the DNA. TRBV21-1 represents a pseudogene. CDR3 length: 10 amino acids. The CDR3 coding sequence is TGTGCCAGCAGCAAGCAGACAGGAGGCTTT. It specifies CASSKQTGGF.

V gene TRBV27 combines with J gene TRBJ2-2, with D tentatively TRBD1 (6 bases). CDR1 and CDR2 (germline): MNHEY, SMNVEV (reference sequence). Trimming stripped 0 bases from V and 1 base from J, with 9 bases between. The CDR3 covers 16 residues. The chain's CDR3 is CASSLSTGWNTGELFF. CDR3 nucleotides: TGTGCCAGCAGTTTATCAACAGGGTGGAACACCGGGGAGCTGTTTTTT.

This chain links TRBV10-1 with TRBJ2-7; 11 bases are shared with TRBD1. Germline V CDR1 and CDR2: WNHNN, SYGVQD (reference sequence). V trimming: 7 bases; J trimming: 5 bases; junction bases outside the gene matches: 4. This CDR3 region has 13 residues. The CDR3 nucleotides are TGCGCCAGCAACCCGGGACAGGGGGACGAGCAGTACTTC. This gives the protein CASNPGQGDEQYF.

The CDR3 protein is CASSPPYSLAGSTGELFF. The CDR3 coding sequence is TGTGCCAGCTCACCACCCTACAGTCTAGCGGGGTCTACCGGGGAGCTGTTTTTT. V is TRBV18 and J is TRBJ2-2, with 9 nucleotides matching TRBD2. V dropped 0 bases and J dropped 5; count of bases not matched to a gene: 10. Per germline, CDR1 KGHSH and CDR2 LQKENI. The CDR3 contains 18 residues.

The V gene is TRBV5-4, the J gene TRBJ1-1; TRBD1 matches 9 bases. CDR1 is SGHNT and CDR2 is YYREEE in the germline V gene (reference sequence). Trimming cost V 5 bases and J 2 bases; bases outside gene matches: 4. CDR3 length: 14 amino acids. CDR3 sequence reads: CASRRDRENTEAFF. The CDR3 nucleotides read TGTGCCAGCAGAAGGGACAGGGAAAACACTGAAGCTTTCTTT. The full variable domain, its missing parts supplied by reference TRBV5-4 and TRBJ1-1, is ETGVTQSPTHLIKTRGQQVTLRCSSQSGHNTVSWYQQALGQGPQFIFQYYREEENGRGNFPPRFSGLQFPNYSSELNVNALELDDSALYLCASRRDRENTEAFFGQGTRLTVV.

V and J are TRBV10-1 and TRBJ2-7; the match to TRBD2 covers 14 bases. The CDR3 totals 18 residues. Germline-derived CDR1 and CDR2 are WNHNN and SYGVQD (reference sequence). V lost 6 bases to trimming and J lost 0 bases; unmatched junction nucleotides: 10. The CDR3 spells CASRRNGTSGGSSYEQYF. The CDR3 DNA is TGCGCCAGCAGGAGAAACGGGACTAGCGGGGGAAGCTCCTACGAGCAGTACTTC.

This rearrangement joins TRBV15 to TRBJ1-1; D ambiguous. Trimming removed 5 bases at V and 0 bases at J, with 7 bases between. Germline lookup yields CDR1 LNHNV and CDR2 YYDKDF (reference sequence). The CDR3 contains 13 residues. The CDR3 here is CATSSGMNTEAFF. CDR3 bases: TGTGCCACCAGCTCGGGGATGAACACTGAAGCTTTCTTT.

This clone has just a few counts. This CDR3 is also generated by other DNA sequences in the sample. V is TRBV5-4 and J is TRBJ2-2; no clear D gene. The CDR3 spans 14 residues. Germline V CDR1 and CDR2: SGHNT, YYREEE (reference sequence). V lost 1 base and J 1 base, leaving 5 bases between the germline ends. The CDR3 DNA sequence: TGTGCCAGCAGCTTGACTGGGAACACCGGGGAGCTGTTTTTT. This codes for CASSLTGNTGELFF.

V usage is TRBV7-9 and J usage is TRBJ2-3, with 9 bases fitting TRBD2. The CDR3 has 14 residues. Germline CDR1 SEHNR, CDR2 FQNEAQ (reference sequence). With V trimmed by 5 bases and J by 5 bases, 5 bases remained unmatched. The DNA for the CDR3 is TGTGCCAGCAGCCCCCGCGGGGGGGAAGATACGCAGTATTTT. It encodes CASSPRGGEDTQYF.

CDR3 nucleotide sequence: TGCAGTGCTAGTTTCGGGGGACACACTGAAGCTTTCTTT. It translates to CSASFGGHTEAFF. V gene TRBV20-1 combines with J gene TRBJ1-1; possibly TRBD1 for D (5 bases). The length of the CDR3 is 13 residues. Germline values: CDR1 DFQATT, CDR2 SNEGSKA (reference sequence). Deletions cut 3 bases from V and 3 bases from J, with 11 bases between.

The chain joins TRBV4-3 to TRBJ1-6; D might be TRBD1 (6 bases). The V gene lost 0 bases and the J gene lost 8 bases, with 20 bases spanning the gap. In germline, CDR1 is LGHNA, CDR2 YSLEER. CDR3 length equals 18 residues. The CDR3 sequence: CASSQDSIGSGVDSPLHF. The CDR3 DNA reads TGCGCCAGCAGCCAAGATTCTATAGGATCAGGGGTGGATTCACCCCTCCACTTT.

The V and J genes are TRBV6-5 and TRBJ2-2; a weak D match, TRBD2 (5 bases). The CDR3 is 14 amino acids. Trimming cost V 7 bases and J 1 base, with 10 bases left between them. The germline V gene has CDR1 MNHEY and CDR2 SVGAGI. The CDR3 sequence is CASTKSGNTGELFF. Written as DNA, the CDR3 is TGTGCCAGCACCAAAAGCGGGAACACCGGGGAGCTGTTTTTT.

V gene TRBV12-3 or TRBV12-4 combines with J gene TRBJ1-1, with 9 bases identical to TRBD1. The CDR3 extends over 13 amino acids. With 4 bases clipped from V and 6 bases from J, the junction kept 3 bases outside the gene matches. The CDR3 sequence: CASSSRQGAEAFF. In DNA, the CDR3 is TGTGCCAGCAGTTCTCGACAGGGGGCTGAAGCTTTCTTT.

The J gene is TRBJ1-2, the V gene TRBV7-2, with D possibly matching TRBD1 (6 bases). The V gene lost 1 base and the J gene lost 8 bases, with 20 bases spanning the gap. Germline V gene lookup returns CDR1 SGHTA and CDR2 FQGNSA. The CDR3 is 16 residues long. The chain's CDR3 is CASSLVMARPGVGYTF. The DNA for the CDR3 is TGTGCCAGCAGCTTAGTAATGGCGCGGCCAGGGGTCGGCTACACCTTC.